Sequencing of this T cell receptor (beta chain) was carried out in a study of CD8 T cells in Susac syndrome. TEMRA cells were FACS-enriched and CD8+ and CD4+ T cells negatively isolated. Reverse transcription of 0.5 to 1 ug RNA was performed with random hexamers. TCRdb recomputed calls from the immunoSEQ multiplex PCR reads with MiXCR, one row per CDR3 protein. Counted here are 180,000 or so distinct CDR3 sequences, about 95% occurring once; the ten biggest clones make up 0.1%. The sample consisted of CD4+ T cells from PBMCs. This TCR derives from a human donor in good health.

CDR3 sequence (DNA): TGTGCCAGCAGTGAAATAAGGGGGGGACAGCCCCAGCATTTT. The encoded protein is CASSEIRGGQPQHF. The chain combines TRBV2 with TRBJ1-5; a possible D gene is TRBD1 (6 bases). Per the germline V gene, CDR1 is SNHLY and CDR2 is FYNNEI. V was shortened by 2 bases and J by 7 bases, with 12 bases between the two germline ends. There are 14 residues in the CDR3.